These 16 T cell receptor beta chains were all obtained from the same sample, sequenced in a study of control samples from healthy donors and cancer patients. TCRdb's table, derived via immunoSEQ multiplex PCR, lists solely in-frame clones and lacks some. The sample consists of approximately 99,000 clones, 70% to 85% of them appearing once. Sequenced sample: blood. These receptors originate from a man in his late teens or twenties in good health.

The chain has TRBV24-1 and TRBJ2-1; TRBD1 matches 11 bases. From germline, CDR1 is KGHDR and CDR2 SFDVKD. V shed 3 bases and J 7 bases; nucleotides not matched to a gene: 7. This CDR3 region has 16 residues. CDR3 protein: CATSDTWDRGRNEQFF. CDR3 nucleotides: TGTGCCACCAGTGATACCTGGGACAGGGGGAGGAATGAGCAGTTCTTC.

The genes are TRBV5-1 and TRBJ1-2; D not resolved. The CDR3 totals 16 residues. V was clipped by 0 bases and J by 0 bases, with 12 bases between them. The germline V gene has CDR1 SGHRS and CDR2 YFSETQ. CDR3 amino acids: CASSLAAAAANYGYTF. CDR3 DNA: TGCGCCAGCAGCTTGGCGGCCGCAGCCGCTAACTATGGCTACACCTTC.

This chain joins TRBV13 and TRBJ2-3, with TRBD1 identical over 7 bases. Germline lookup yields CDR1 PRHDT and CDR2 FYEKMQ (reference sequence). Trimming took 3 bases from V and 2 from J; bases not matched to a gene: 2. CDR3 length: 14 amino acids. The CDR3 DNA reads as TGTGCCAGCAGCTTCGGGACAGACACAGATACGCAGTATTTT. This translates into CASSFGTDTDTQYF. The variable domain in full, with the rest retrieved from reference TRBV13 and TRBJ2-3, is AAGVIQSPRHLIKEKRETATLKCYPIPRHDTVYWYQQGPGQDPQFLISFYEKMQSDKGSIPDRFSAQQFSDYHSELNMSSLELGDSALYFCASSFGTDTDTQYFGPGTRLTVL.

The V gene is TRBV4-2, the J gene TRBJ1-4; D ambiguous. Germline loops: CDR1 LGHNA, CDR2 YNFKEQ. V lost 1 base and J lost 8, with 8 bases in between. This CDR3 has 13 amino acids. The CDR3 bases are TGTGCCAGCAGCCAAGGACCTCCGGAAAAACTGTTTTTT. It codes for CASSQGPPEKLFF.

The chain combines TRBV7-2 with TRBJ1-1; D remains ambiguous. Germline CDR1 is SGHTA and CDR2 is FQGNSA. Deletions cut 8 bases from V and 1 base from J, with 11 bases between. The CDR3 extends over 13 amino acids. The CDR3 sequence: CASLSQWNTEAFF. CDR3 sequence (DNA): TGTGCCAGCCTATCCCAGTGGAACACTGAAGCTTTCTTT.

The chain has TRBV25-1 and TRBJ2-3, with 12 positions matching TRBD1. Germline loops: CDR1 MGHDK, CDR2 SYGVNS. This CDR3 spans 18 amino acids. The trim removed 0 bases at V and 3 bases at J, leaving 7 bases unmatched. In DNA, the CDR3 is TGTGCCAGCAGTGAATATGGGACAGGGGGCTCCCGGACAGATACGCAGTATTTT. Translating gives CASSEYGTGGSRTDTQYF.

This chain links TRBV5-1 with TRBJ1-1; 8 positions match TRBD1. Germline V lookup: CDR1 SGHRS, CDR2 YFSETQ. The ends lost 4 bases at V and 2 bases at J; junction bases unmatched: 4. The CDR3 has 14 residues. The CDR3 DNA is TGCGCCAGCAGCAGGACAGGGTCCAACACTGAAGCTTTCTTT. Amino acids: CASSRTGSNTEAFF.

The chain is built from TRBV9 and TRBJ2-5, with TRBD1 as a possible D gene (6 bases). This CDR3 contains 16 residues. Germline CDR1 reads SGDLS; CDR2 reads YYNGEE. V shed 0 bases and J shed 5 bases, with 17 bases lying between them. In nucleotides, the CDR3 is TGTGCCAGCAGCGTAGATCCTACAGGGACGCGGGAGACCCAGTACTTC. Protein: CASSVDPTGTRETQYF.

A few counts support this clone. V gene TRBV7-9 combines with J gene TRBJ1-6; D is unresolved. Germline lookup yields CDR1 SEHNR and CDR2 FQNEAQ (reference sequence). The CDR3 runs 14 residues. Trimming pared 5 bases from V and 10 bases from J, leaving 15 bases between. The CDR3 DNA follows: TGTGCCAGCAGCATCGACGGAGAGAGGTCACCCCTCCACTTT. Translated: CASSIDGERSPLHF.

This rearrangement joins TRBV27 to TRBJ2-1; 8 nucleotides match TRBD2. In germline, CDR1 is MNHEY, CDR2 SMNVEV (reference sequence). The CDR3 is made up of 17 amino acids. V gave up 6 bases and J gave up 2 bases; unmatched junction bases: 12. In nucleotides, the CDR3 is TGTGCCAGCAGACCCCTCGGCGGGGGGTTTGCCTACAATGAGCAGTTCTTC. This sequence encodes CASRPLGGGFAYNEQFF.

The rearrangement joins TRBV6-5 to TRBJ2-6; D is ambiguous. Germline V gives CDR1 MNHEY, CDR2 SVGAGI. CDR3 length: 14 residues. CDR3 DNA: TGTGCTTTCCGAGACGAAAGTGGGGCCAACGTCCTGACTTTC. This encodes CAFRDESGANVLTF.

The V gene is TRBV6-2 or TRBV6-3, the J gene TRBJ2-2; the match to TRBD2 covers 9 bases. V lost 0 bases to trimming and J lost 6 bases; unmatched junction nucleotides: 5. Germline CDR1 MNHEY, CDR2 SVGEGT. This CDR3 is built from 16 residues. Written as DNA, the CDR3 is TGTGCCAGCAGTTACTCCCTAGCGGGGTCCCCCGGGGAGCTGTTTTTT. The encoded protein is CASSYSLAGSPGELFF.

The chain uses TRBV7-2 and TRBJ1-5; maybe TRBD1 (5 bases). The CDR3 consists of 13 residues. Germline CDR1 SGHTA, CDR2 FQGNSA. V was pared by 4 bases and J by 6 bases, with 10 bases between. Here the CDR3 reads CASSWGVGQPQHF. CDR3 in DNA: TGTGCCAGCAGCTGGGGGGTCGGTCAGCCCCAGCATTTT.

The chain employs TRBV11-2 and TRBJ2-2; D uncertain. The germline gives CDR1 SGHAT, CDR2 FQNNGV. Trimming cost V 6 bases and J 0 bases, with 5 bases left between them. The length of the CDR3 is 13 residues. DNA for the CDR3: TGTGCCAGCAGGCGTTCGAACACCGGGGAGCTGTTTTTT. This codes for CASRRSNTGELFF. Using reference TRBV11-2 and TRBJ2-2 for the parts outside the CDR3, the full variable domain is EAGVAQSPRYKIIEKRQSVAFWCNPISGHATLYWYQQILGQGPKLLIQFQNNGVVDDSQLPKDRFSAERLKGVDSTLKIQPAKLEDSAVYLCASRRSNTGELFFGEGSRLTVL.

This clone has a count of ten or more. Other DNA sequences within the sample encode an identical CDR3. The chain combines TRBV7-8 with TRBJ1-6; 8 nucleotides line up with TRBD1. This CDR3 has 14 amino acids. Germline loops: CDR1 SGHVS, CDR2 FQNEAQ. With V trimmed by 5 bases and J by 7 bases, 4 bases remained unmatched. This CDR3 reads CASSRDRGNSPLHF. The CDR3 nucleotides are TGTGCCAGCAGCCGTGACAGGGGAAATTCACCCCTCCACTTT.

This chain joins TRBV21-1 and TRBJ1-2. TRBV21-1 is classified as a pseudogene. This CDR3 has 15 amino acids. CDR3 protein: CASSAHPHWPGCYTF. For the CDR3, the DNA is TGTGCCAGCAGCGCTCATCCACATTGGCCGGGTTGCTACACCTTC.